A selection of T cell receptor beta chains follows, all from one sample in a study of OX40 agonist ivuxolimab in advanced cancers. Some clones are missing from TCRdb's copy, which holds only in-frame ones; the method was immunoSEQ multiplex PCR. The table lists under 65,000 clones, around 83% of them singletons, with about 3% in the top ten. This material consisted of CD4+ or CD8+ T cells sorted from blood, taken in a trial of the OX40 agonist ivuxolimab. The receptors stem from an adult with an advanced solid tumor such as melanoma, head and neck, liver or kidney cancer. The CDR3 runs from the conserved cysteine through the conserved F or W. A D gene is named only where the DNA matches it firmly. Some rows have no size entry. The others give once, few or many, or a class for an expanded clone.

CDR3nt | CDR3aa | j_gene | v_gene | d_gene | abundance
TGTGCCACCGAACTACCGGGCCTCAACTATGGCTACACCTTC | CATELPGLNYGYTF | TRBJ1-2 | TRBV28 | . | .
TGTGCCAGCAGCTTAGGACTAGCGGGAGAAGGAAACATTCAGTACTTC | CASSLGLAGEGNIQYF | TRBJ2-4 | TRBV7-9 | TRBD2 | .
TGTGCCAGCACACAGGGGCACTACAATGAGCAGTTCTTC | CASTQGHYNEQFF | TRBJ2-1 | TRBV25-1 | TRBD1 | .
TGCGCCAGCAGCTTAGACACAGGCAACTATGGCTACACCTTC | CASSLDTGNYGYTF | TRBJ1-2 | TRBV5-1 | . | .
TGTGCCAGCGACGTCTTGTCCGGGGATACGCAGTATTTT | CASDVLSGDTQYF | TRBJ2-3 | TRBV2 | . | .
TGTGCCAGCAAGCCCATTAGGGAAACCGGGGAGCTGTTTTTT | CASKPIRETGELFF | TRBJ2-2 | TRBV6-5 | . | once
TGTGCCAGCTCACCGGGACAGGGGACAGATACGCAGTATTTT | CASSPGQGTDTQYF | TRBJ2-3 | TRBV18 | TRBD1 | .
TGTGCTAGCAGCCGCTCAGGCCCCAGCTCCTACAATGAGCAGTTCTTC | CASSRSGPSSYNEQFF | TRBJ2-1 | TRBV7-7 | . | .
TGTGCCTGTCCGAAGACTAGCGGGGGAGGGACCCAGTACTTC | CACPKTSGGGTQYF | TRBJ2-5 | TRBV30 | TRBD2 | .
TGTGCCAGTAGTGCTACAAGTCCGGGAAACACCATATATTTT | CASSATSPGNTIYF | TRBJ1-3 | TRBV19 | . | once
TGTGCCAGCAGCGCCCCCCGGGGGGGTAGCGGGGGGGCCGGGGAGACCCAGTACTTC | CASSAPRGGSGGAGETQYF | TRBJ2-5 | TRBV9 | TRBD2 | .
TGTGCCAGCTCACTCGGACGGCAAGAGACCCAGTACTTC | CASSLGRQETQYF | TRBJ2-5 | TRBV18 | . | .
TGTGCCAGCTCACCAGGACTAGCCCATACCTACGAGCAGTACTTC | CASSPGLAHTYEQYF | TRBJ2-7 | TRBV18 | TRBD2 | .
TGTGCCAGCTCACCCCCCGGCCCGGGAGATACGCAGTATTTT | CASSPPGPGDTQYF | TRBJ2-3 | TRBV18 | . | .
TGTGCCAGCAGCTTAACAGGGAATGAGCAGTTCTTC | CASSLTGNEQFF | TRBJ2-1 | TRBV7-3 | . | .